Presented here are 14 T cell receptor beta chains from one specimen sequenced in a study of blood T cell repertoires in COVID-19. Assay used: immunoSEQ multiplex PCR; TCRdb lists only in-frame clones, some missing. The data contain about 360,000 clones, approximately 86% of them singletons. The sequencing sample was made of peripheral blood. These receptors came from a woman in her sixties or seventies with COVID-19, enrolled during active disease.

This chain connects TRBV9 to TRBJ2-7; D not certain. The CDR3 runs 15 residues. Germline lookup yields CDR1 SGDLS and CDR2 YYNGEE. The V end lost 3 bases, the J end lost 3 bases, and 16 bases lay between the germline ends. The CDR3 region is CASSETPSHLYEQYF. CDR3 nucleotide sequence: TGTGCCAGCAGCGAGACACCTTCGCACCTCTACGAGCAGTACTTC.

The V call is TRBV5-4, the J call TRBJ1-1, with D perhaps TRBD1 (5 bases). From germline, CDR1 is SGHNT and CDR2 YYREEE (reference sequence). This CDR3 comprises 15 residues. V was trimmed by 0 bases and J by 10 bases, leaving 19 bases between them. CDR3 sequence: CASSLEGRATPGAFF. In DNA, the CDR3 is TGTGCCAGCAGCTTGGAGGGCAGGGCCACCCCGGGAGCTTTCTTT. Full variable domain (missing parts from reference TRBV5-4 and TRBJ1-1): ETGVTQSPTHLIKTRGQQVTLRCSSQSGHNTVSWYQQALGQGPQFIFQYYREEENGRGNFPPRFSGLQFPNYSSELNVNALELDDSALYLCASSLEGRATPGAFFGQGTRLTVV.

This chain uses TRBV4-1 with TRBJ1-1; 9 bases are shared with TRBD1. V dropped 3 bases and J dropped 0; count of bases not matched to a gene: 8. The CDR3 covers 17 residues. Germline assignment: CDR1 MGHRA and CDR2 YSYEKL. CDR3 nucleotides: TGCGCCAGCAGCCAGGCTACAGGGGGCCCCTTGAACACTGAAGCTTTCTTT. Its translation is CASSQATGGPLNTEAFF.

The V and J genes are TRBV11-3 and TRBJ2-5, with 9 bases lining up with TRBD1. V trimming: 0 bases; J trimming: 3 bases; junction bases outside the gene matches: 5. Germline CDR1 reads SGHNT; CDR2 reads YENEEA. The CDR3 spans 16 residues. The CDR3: CASSLDSTGGEETQYF. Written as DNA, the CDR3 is TGTGCCAGCAGCTTAGATTCGACAGGGGGTGAAGAGACCCAGTACTTC.

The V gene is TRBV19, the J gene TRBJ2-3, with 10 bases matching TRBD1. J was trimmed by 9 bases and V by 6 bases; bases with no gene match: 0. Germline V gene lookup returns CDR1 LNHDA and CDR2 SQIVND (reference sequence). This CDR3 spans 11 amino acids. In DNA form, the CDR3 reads TGTGCCAGTAGGGGACAGGGGACGCAGTATTTT. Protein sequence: CASRGQGTQYF.

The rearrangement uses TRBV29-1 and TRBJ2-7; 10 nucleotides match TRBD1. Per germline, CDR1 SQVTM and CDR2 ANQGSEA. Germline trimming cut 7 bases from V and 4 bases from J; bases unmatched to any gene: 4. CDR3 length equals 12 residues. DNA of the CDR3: TGCAGCGCCCGGGACAGGGGTTACGAGCAGTACTTC. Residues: CSARDRGYEQYF.

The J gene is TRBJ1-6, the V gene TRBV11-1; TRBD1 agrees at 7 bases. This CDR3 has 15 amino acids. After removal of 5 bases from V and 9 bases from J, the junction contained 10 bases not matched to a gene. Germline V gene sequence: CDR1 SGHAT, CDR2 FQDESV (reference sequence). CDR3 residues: CASSLPDRRISPLHF. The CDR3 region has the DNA TGTGCCAGCAGCCTACCGGACAGGAGGATTTCACCCCTCCACTTT. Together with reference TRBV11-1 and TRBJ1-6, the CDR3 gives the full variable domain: EAEVAQSPRYKITEKSQAVAFWCDPISGHATLYWYRQILGQGPELLVQFQDESVVDDSQLPKDRFSAERLKGVDSTLKIQPAELGDSAMYLCASSLPDRRISPLHFGNGTRLTVT.

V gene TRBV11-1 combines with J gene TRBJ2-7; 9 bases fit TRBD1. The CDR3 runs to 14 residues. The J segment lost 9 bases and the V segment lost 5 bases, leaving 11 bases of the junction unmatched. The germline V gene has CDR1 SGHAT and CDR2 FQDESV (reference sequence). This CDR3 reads CASSASGTGKRQYF. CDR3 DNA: TGTGCCAGCAGCGCCTCCGGGACAGGGAAACGGCAGTACTTC.

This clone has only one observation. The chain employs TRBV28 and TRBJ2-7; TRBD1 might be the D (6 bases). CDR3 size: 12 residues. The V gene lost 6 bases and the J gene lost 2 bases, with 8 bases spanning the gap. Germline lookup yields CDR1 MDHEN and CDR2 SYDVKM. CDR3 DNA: TGTGCCAGCAGACAGGGAACCTACGAGCAGTACTTC. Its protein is CASRQGTYEQYF.

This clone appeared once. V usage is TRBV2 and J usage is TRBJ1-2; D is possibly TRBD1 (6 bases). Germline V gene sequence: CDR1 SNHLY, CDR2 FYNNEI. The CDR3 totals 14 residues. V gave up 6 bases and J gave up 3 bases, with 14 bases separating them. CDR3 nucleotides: TGTGCCAGCAGCGAATACAGGGCGTACTATGGCTACACCTTC. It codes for CASSEYRAYYGYTF.

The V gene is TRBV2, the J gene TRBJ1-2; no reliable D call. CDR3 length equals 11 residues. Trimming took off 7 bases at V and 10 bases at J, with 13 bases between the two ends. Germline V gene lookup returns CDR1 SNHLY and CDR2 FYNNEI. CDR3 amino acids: CASMALVVYTF. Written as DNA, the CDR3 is TGTGCCAGCATGGCCTTGGTCGTCTACACCTTC.

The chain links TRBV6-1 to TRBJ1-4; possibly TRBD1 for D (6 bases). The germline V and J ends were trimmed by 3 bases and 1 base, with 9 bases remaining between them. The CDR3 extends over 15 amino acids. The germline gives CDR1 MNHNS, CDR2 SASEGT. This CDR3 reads CASSDRGGTNEKLFF. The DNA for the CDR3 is TGTGCCAGCAGTGACAGGGGCGGAACTAATGAAAAACTGTTTTTT.

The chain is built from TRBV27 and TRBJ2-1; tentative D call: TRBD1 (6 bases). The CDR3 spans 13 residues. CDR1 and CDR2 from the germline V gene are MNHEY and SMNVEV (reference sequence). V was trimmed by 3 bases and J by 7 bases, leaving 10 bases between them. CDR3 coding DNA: TGTGCCAGCAGTTTCGGACAGATAAATGAGCAGTTCTTC. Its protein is CASSFGQINEQFF.

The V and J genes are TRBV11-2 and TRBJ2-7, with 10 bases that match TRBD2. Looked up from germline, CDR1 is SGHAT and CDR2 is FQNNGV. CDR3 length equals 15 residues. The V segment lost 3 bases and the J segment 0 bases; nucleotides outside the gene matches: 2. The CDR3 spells CASSFSGGPSYEQYF. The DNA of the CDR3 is TGTGCCAGCAGCTTTAGCGGGGGGCCCTCCTACGAGCAGTACTTC.